This TCR beta chain is drawn from a study of blood T cells in healthy people across ages. V lost 7 bases, J lost 3 bases, and 5 bases stayed unmatched. This CDR3 region has 13 residues. CDR1 is MNHEY and CDR2 is SVGEGT in the germline V gene. Using a J-beta primer mix together with a sample-barcoded 5' primer, a second PCR was run for about 6 to 11 cycles. TCRdb fed the 5' RACE reads into MiXCR, producing one record per CDR3 protein. The sample lists roughly 800,000 distinct CDR3 sequences, roughly 40% occurring once. Note on this clonotype: The antigen remains undetermined.

Study-wide results and caveats: Relative to aged donors, long-lived donors carried more naive CD4+ cells and displayed higher diversity.

The study recruited healthy Caucasian donors from Russia who were aged about 6 to 95. Samples each had at least 6 micrograms of total RNA extracted. The material sequenced was blood. The chain links TRBV6-2 or TRBV6-3 to TRBJ2-7; TRBD1 agrees at 8 bases. The sequence was obtained from a man aged 18 to 29 in good health. This CDR3 is CASTGQGNYEQYF. In DNA, the CDR3 is TGTGCCAGCACCGGACAGGGAAACTACGAGCAGTACTTC.